One and the same sample provided the 20 T cell receptor beta chains below, sequenced in a study of CD8 T cells in ankylosing spondylitis (dated 2017 in TCRdb). Library method: 5' RACE. Sequencing used an Illumina HiSeq 2500. Using fastp at Q25 and MiXCR, TCRdb reprocessed the public reads and kept productive beta chains. Each CDR3 protein gets just one entry, which takes the most common genes and DNA from the rows behind it. This sample comprises roughly 7,500 distinct CDR3 sequences, roughly 8% of them detected only once. The biggest ten clones account for 23% of the sample. Sequenced sample: blood, either unsorted or a sorted T cell fraction (not recorded which). The receptors come from a male donor with ankylosing spondylitis or in good health (not recorded which).

Relative to its sample, this clonotype is medium-sized. The V call is TRBV9, the J call TRBJ2-4, with unresolved D. The ends were cut back, 4 bases at V and 5 bases at J, with 13 bases in the middle. The length of the CDR3 is 14 residues. The germline CDR1 and CDR2 sequences are SGDLS and YYNGEE. This CDR3 reads CASSSLDRENIQYF. CDR3 nucleotides: TGTGCCAGCAGCTCCCTGGACCGGGAAAACATTCAGTACTTC.

By frequency in the sample, this clonotype is medium-sized. The chain joins TRBV9 to TRBJ1-5; D not resolved. CDR3 length: 15 amino acids. V dropped 2 bases and J dropped 3 bases, with 12 bases sitting between them. CDR1 and CDR2 (germline): SGDLS, YYNGEE. DNA of the CDR3: TGTGCCAGCAGCGTTGCCCCAGGAGACAATCAGCCCCAGCATTTT. Its protein is CASSVAPGDNQPQHF.

This clonotype was counted between two and nine times. V is TRBV9 and J is TRBJ2-2; D gene uncertain. V lost 0 bases and J 6 bases, leaving 12 bases between the germline ends. CDR1 is SGDLS, CDR2 YYNGEE, per germline. This CDR3 has 15 residues. The DNA for the CDR3 is TGTGCCAGCAGCGTAGATCTCGGTCAGTCCGGGGAGCTGTTTTTT. Its protein is CASSVDLGQSGELFF.

This clonotype was detected many times. The V gene is TRBV12-3 or TRBV12-4, the J gene TRBJ1-5; 8 nucleotides line up with TRBD1. The ends lost 7 bases at V and 1 base at J; junction bases unmatched: 3. The CDR3 extends over 14 amino acids. CDR3 DNA sequence: TGTGCCAGCATCCGGGACAGGAGCAATCAGCCCCAGCATTTT. It encodes CASIRDRSNQPQHF.

V is TRBV9 and J is TRBJ2-2; D is undetermined. The V and J ends lost 4 bases and 6 bases respectively, with 10 bases between them. In germline, CDR1 is SGDLS, CDR2 YYNGEE. The CDR3 runs 13 residues. The CDR3 DNA reads TGTGCCAGCAGCCCCTGGGGTTCCGGGGAGCTGTTTTTT. Protein product: CASSPWGSGELFF.

By share, this clonotype counts as medium-sized. The rearrangement uses TRBV9 and TRBJ2-2; 7 nucleotides line up with TRBD2. CDR3 length equals 13 residues. V dropped 6 bases and J dropped 3; count of bases not matched to a gene: 2. Per germline, CDR1 SGDLS and CDR2 YYNGEE. CDR3: CASTRGDTGELFF. DNA for the CDR3: TGTGCCAGCACTCGGGGGGACACCGGGGAGCTGTTTTTT.

In this sample, this clonotype turned up many times. This chain connects TRBV9 to TRBJ2-2, with D unresolved. The CDR3 sequence is 15 residues long. Trimming took 0 bases from V and 0 from J, leaving 6 bases between them. CDR1 and CDR2 (germline): SGDLS, YYNGEE. In DNA, the CDR3 is TGTGCCAGCAGCGTAGGTGGGGCGAACACCGGGGAGCTGTTTTTT. Residues: CASSVGGANTGELFF.

This clonotype was seen ten or more times. This sequence joins TRBV9 and TRBJ2-6; D gene uncertain. The CDR3 contains 15 residues. Trimming left V 7 bases short and J 0 bases short, with 11 bases between. The V gene's germline CDR1 is SGDLS and CDR2 YYNGEE. The CDR3 reads CASADGPSGANVLTF. CDR3 bases: TGTGCCAGCGCCGACGGTCCCTCTGGGGCCAACGTCCTGACTTTC.

This clonotype occurred many times. The chain recombines TRBV9 with TRBJ2-5; 9 nucleotides match TRBD2. In germline, CDR1 is SGDLS, CDR2 YYNGEE. The CDR3 is 15 amino acids. V trimming: 0 bases; J trimming: 5 bases; junction bases outside the gene matches: 5. The CDR3 coding sequence is TGTGCCAGCAGCGTAGCAGCGGGAGGTAGGGAGACCCAGTACTTC. Protein product: CASSVAAGGRETQYF.

This clonotype was seen only a few times. The chain couples TRBV9 to TRBJ2-1; 12 positions match TRBD2. Germline loops: CDR1 SGDLS, CDR2 YYNGEE. CDR3 size: 14 residues. V shed 8 bases, J shed 7 bases, and the junction held 7 bases outside the gene matches. The CDR3 DNA reads as TGTGCCAGTGCACTAGCGGGAGGTCGGAATGAGCAGTTCTTC. This sequence encodes CASALAGGRNEQFF.

This clonotype came up a few times. The chain employs TRBV9 and TRBJ2-1; 9 bases agree with TRBD2. V lost 3 bases, J lost 1 base, and 8 bases stayed unmatched. The germline gives CDR1 SGDLS, CDR2 YYNGEE. The CDR3 runs to 17 residues. The CDR3 region is CASSGRLTSGSYNEQFF. Here the CDR3 DNA reads TGTGCCAGCAGCGGAAGGTTAACTAGCGGGTCCTACAATGAGCAGTTCTTC.

In its sample, this clonotype was seen many times. The chain is built from TRBV9 and TRBJ2-5; weak D call: TRBD2 (7 bases). Trimming cost V 3 bases and J 4 bases, with 16 bases left between them. The CDR3 contains 15 residues. Germline values: CDR1 SGDLS, CDR2 YYNGEE. The CDR3 region has the DNA TGTGCCAGCAGCGAGGGGGGCGGGGGCCTAGAGACCCAGTACTTC. This translates into CASSEGGGGLETQYF. Looking up the rest from reference TRBV9 and TRBJ2-5 gives the full variable domain: DSGVTQTPKHLITATGQRVTLRCSPRSGDLSVYWYQQSLDQGLQFLIQYYNGEERAKGNILERFSAQQFPDLHSELNLSSLELGDSALYFCASSEGGGGLETQYFGPGTRLLVL.

This clonotype was seen a few times. J is TRBJ2-1 and V is TRBV9, with 7 bases aligning to TRBD2. This CDR3 is built from 17 residues. V gave up 3 bases and J gave up 2 bases; unmatched junction bases: 11. Germline assignment: CDR1 SGDLS and CDR2 YYNGEE. Here the CDR3 DNA reads TGTGCCAGCAGCGCCACCGACTCCCGGGGGGCCTACAATGAGCAGTTCTTC. Protein sequence: CASSATDSRGAYNEQFF.

In its sample, this clonotype is medium-sized. The chain has TRBV9 and TRBJ2-3, with 8 bases lining up with TRBD2. The V segment lost 0 bases and the J segment 2 bases; nucleotides outside the gene matches: 2. This CDR3 is 15 amino acids long. Germline V gene data show CDR1 as SGDLS and CDR2 as YYNGEE. The CDR3 spells CASSVVSGVTDTQYF. In DNA, the CDR3 is TGTGCCAGCAGCGTAGTTAGCGGGGTCACAGATACGCAGTATTTT. Looking up the rest from reference TRBV9 and TRBJ2-3 gives the full variable domain: DSGVTQTPKHLITATGQRVTLRCSPRSGDLSVYWYQQSLDQGLQFLIQYYNGEERAKGNILERFSAQQFPDLHSELNLSSLELGDSALYFCASSVVSGVTDTQYFGPGTRLTVL.

This clonotype was detected a few times. J is TRBJ2-4 and V is TRBV9, with TRBD1 matching 12 bases. Germline V lookup: CDR1 SGDLS, CDR2 YYNGEE. Trimming cost V 4 bases and J 11 bases; bases outside gene matches: 7. There are 14 residues in the CDR3. CDR3: CASSPGTGGIFQYF. The CDR3 coding sequence is TGTGCCAGCAGCCCCGGGACAGGGGGCATCTTTCAGTACTTC.

This chain's CDR3 is CASSVGGTGGDEQFF. In nucleotides, the CDR3 is TGTGCCAGCAGCGTAGGTGGGACAGGGGGTGATGAGCAGTTCTTC. The rearrangement links TRBV9 to TRBJ2-1; 11 bases agree with TRBD1. This CDR3 comprises 15 residues. V dropped 0 bases and J dropped 8; count of bases not matched to a gene: 4. CDR1 and CDR2 (germline): SGDLS, YYNGEE.

In this sample, this clonotype is medium-sized. This chain uses TRBV9 with TRBJ2-1; 9 nucleotides match TRBD1. The germline V gene has CDR1 SGDLS and CDR2 YYNGEE. J lost 6 bases, V lost 1 base, and 2 bases had no gene match. The CDR3 has 14 residues. The CDR3 coding sequence is TGTGCCAGCAGCGTAACAGGGGGCCGCAATGAGCAGTTCTTC. Residues: CASSVTGGRNEQFF.

The sample holds many counts of this clonotype. The rearrangement links TRBV9 to TRBJ2-1, with D maybe TRBD2 (7 bases). Germline V gene lookup returns CDR1 SGDLS and CDR2 YYNGEE. CDR3 length: 16 amino acids. V was clipped by 4 bases and J by 7 bases, with 21 bases between them. As DNA, the CDR3 is TGTGCCAGCAGCCCACAGGGAGGGCCGGGGGTAAATGAGCAGTTCTTC. Translating gives CASSPQGGPGVNEQFF.

In the case of this clonotype: One end of the junction does not line up with germline, which may come from a read error. CDR3 DNA sequence: TGTGCCAGTAGCGTAGGGCACACCGGGGAGCTGTTTTTT. Its protein is CASSVGHTGELFF. The chain has TRBV9 and TRBJ2-2; TRBD2 is a possible D gene (5 bases). CDR1 is SGDLS, CDR2 YYNGEE, per germline. The CDR3 is made up of 13 amino acids.

This clonotype was seen repeatedly, ten times or more. The chain employs TRBV9 and TRBJ1-5; D possibly corresponds to TRBD1 (5 bases). This CDR3 has 15 amino acids. Trimming stripped 7 bases from V and 0 bases from J, with 14 bases between. The germline V gene encodes CDR1 SGDLS and CDR2 YYNGEE. The CDR3: CASGETGYSNQPQHF. Here the CDR3 DNA reads TGTGCCAGCGGAGAAACAGGTTATAGCAATCAGCCCCAGCATTTT.